This TCR beta chain appears in the sequencing data of a study of T cell responses to AZD1222 COVID-19 vaccine. The V gene lost 6 bases and the J gene lost 0 bases, with 11 bases spanning the gap. The germline CDR1 and CDR2 sequences are MNHNY and SVGAGI (reference sequence). The CDR3 is 14 amino acids. Data came from immunoSEQ multiplex PCR; TCRdb stores just in-frame clones and leaves some out. In the table there are 45,000 to 65,000 clones, about 90% of which are singletons. Specimen: peripheral blood, collected on day 0 of AZD1222 vaccination. The source is an adult in good health. The V and J genes are TRBV6-6 and TRBJ1-2, with D possibly matching TRBD1 (5 bases). The CDR3 here is CASSRDSANYGYTF. DNA for the CDR3: TGTGCCAGCAGCCGGGACTCAGCTAACTATGGCTACACCTTC.